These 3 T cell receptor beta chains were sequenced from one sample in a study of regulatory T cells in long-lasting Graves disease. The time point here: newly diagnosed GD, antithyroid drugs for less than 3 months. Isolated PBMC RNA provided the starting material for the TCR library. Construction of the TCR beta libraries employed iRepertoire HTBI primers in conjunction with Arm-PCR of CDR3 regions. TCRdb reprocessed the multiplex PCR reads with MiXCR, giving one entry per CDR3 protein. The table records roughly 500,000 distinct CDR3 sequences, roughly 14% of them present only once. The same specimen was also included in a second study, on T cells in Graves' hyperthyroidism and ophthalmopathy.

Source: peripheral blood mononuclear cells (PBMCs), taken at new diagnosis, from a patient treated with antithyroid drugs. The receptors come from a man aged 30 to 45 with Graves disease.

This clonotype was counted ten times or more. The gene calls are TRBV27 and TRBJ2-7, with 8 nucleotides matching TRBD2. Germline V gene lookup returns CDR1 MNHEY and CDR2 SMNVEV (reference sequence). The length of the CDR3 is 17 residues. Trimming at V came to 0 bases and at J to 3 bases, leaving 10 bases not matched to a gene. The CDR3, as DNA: TGTGCCAGCAGTTTATCGGGGGGGACTAGAAGTTACTACGAGCAGTACTTC. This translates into CASSLSGGTRSYYEQYF.

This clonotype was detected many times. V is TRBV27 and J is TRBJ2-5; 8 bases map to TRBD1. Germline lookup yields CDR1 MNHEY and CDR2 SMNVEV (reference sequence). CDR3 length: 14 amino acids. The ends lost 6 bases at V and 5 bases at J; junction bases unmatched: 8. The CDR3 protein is CASRTGTGGETQYF. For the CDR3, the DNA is TGTGCCAGCAGAACCGGGACAGGTGGTGAGACCCAGTACTTC.

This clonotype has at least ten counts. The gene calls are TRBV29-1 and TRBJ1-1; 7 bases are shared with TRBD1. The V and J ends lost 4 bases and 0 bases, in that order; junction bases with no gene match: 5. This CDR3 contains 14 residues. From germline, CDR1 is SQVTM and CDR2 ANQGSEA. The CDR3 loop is CSVANRGMNTEAFF. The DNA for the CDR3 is TGCAGCGTTGCCAACAGGGGAATGAACACTGAAGCTTTCTTT.